The rows below give T cell receptor beta chains drawn from one sample of a study of blood T cell repertoires in COVID-19. The data were produced by immunoSEQ multiplex PCR, yet TCRdb's version contains in-frame clones alone and is incomplete. The sample lists roughly 260,000 clones; roughly four fifths were seen once. The specimen was PBMCs or T cells enriched from blood (not recorded which). Receptors were obtained from a woman between 35 and 50 years old who had been exposed to COVID-19. Each CDR3 is given with its conserved first and last residue. D genes are given only for firm matches. The size entry is marked missing in some rows and otherwise reads once, few, many or a size class.

d_call j_call clone_size v_call cdr3_nt cdr3_aa
TRBD1 TRBJ2-1 - TRBV5-6 TGTGCCAGCAGCGCGCAGGGGGCCGGCAGAGATGAGCAGTTCTTC CASSAQGAGRDEQFF
- TRBJ1-2 - TRBV14 TGTGCCAGCAGCGGTCCGCAGGATTATAACTATGGCTACACCTTC CASSGPQDYNYGYTF
TRBD1 TRBJ1-1 once TRBV7-6 TGTGCCAGCAGCTTACTGGGGACAGGGGACACTGAAGCTTTCTTT CASSLLGTGDTEAFF
- TRBJ2-1 - TRBV13 TGTGCCAGCAGCTTACAGGGCGCCTCGAGATACAATGAGCAGTTCTTC CASSLQGASRYNEQFF
- TRBJ2-2 - TRBV6-1 TGTGCCAGCAGTGAAGGATGGGGCCGCGCCACCGGGGAGCTGTTTTTT CASSEGWGRATGELFF
- TRBJ1-2 - TRBV19 TGTGCCAGTAGCGCGAATGGCTACACCTTC CASSANGYTF
- TRBJ2-5 - TRBV7-2 TGTGCCAGCAGAAGGGGGGGGGCGGAGACCCAGTACTTC CASRRGGAETQYF
- TRBJ2-3 - TRBV19 TGTGCCAGTAGTATCCGGCAGGGAACAGATACGCAGTATTTT CASSIRQGTDTQYF
- TRBJ2-7 - TRBV27 TGTGCCAGCAGTTTAGGGCTCTCCTACGAGCAGTACTTC CASSLGLSYEQYF
TRBD1 TRBJ1-4 - TRBV6-5 TGTGCCAGCAGCCGGACAGGCCGATTTGAAAAACTGTTTTTT CASSRTGRFEKLFF
TRBD1 TRBJ1-2 - TRBV28 TGTGCCAGCAACGAATTAGGGGGCTTTGAAGCTAACTATGGCTACACCTTC CASNELGGFEANYGYTF
TRBD1 TRBJ1-4 - TRBV7-9 TGTGCCAGCAGCTTCCAGACAGGGGGGGTAAAGAATGAAAAACTGTTTTTT CASSFQTGGVKNEKLFF
TRBD1 TRBJ2-1 - TRBV2 TGTGCCAGCAGGAGCCTACTGACAGGGTACTACAATGAGCAGTTCTTC CASRSLLTGYYNEQFF
TRBD1 TRBJ1-2 many TRBV7-9 TGTGCCAGCAGCCTCGGTTCGACAGGGGAAAACTATGGCTACACCTTC CASSLGSTGENYGYTF
- TRBJ1-6 - TRBV3-1/TRBV3-2 TGTGCCAGCAGCCGGGGGGGGTCGAATTCACCCCTCCACTTT CASSRGGSNSPLHF
TRBD1 TRBJ1-1 - TRBV5-1 TGCGCCAGCGGCCAGGGACAGGGAGGAGGCACTGAAGCTTTCTTT CASGQGQGGGTEAFF
- TRBJ1-4 - TRBV19 TGTGCCAGTAGTTCAGGCGGGGCTAATGAAAAACTGTTTTTT CASSSGGANEKLFF
- TRBJ1-3 once TRBV6-5 TGTGCCAGCAGCTCCGGGGGGGCTGGAAACACCATATATTTT CASSSGGAGNTIYF
- TRBJ2-5 - TRBV7-3 TGTGCCAGCAGCTTAGGTTCAGGGGCGGGAGAGACCCAGTACTTC CASSLGSGAGETQYF
- TRBJ1-1 once TRBV12-3/TRBV12-4 TGTGCCAGCAGTTTAACGAGTAGCGCTGAAGCTTTCTTT CASSLTSSAEAFF
TRBD1 TRBJ2-7 - TRBV4-3 TGCGCCAGCAGCCAAGGGGGACAGGGTTACGAGCAGTACTTC CASSQGGQGYEQYF
- TRBJ1-1 - TRBV6-2/TRBV6-3 TGTGCCAGCAGTGCGGTGACAGACGAAGCTTTCTTT CASSAVTDEAFF